This T cell receptor beta chain was identified during a study of CD8 T cells in Susac syndrome. The RNA input was roughly 0.45 to 1 ug, and it was reverse transcribed with random hexamers. From the immunoSEQ multiplex PCR reads, TCRdb called clonotypes with MiXCR, one entry per CDR3 protein. The sample carries over 120,000 distinct CDR3 sequences, roughly 95% recorded once. The study, taken as a whole, reports: The TCR sequencing and HLA analysis in the study involved a relatively small number of individuals, as the study acknowledged.

As regards this clonotype: As yet, its antigen is unknown.

From germline, CDR1 is DFQATT and CDR2 SNEGSKA (reference sequence). V lost 1 base, J lost 5 bases, and 5 bases stayed unmatched. This CDR3 comprises 15 residues. The chain couples TRBV20-1 to TRBJ2-2; TRBD2 aligns across 9 bases. The specimen sequenced was CD4+ T cells from PBMCs. The receptor's source is a human donor in good health. CDR3 residues: CSARVAGVNTGELFF. CDR3 in DNA: TGCAGTGCTAGAGTAGCGGGAGTGAATACCGGGGAGCTGTTTTTT.